A single sample gave rise to the 8 T cell receptor beta chains below, sequenced in a study of blood T cells in healthy people across ages. For the second PCR, which ran for about 7 to 11 cycles, a sample-barcoded 5' primer and a J-beta primer mix were used. Via MiXCR, TCRdb re-called the 5' RACE reads, giving one row per CDR3 protein. The data contain hundreds of thousands of distinct CDR3 sequences, roughly 25% of them seen just once; the ten biggest clones take up 9.4%. These data also featured in a second study, about T cells of mothers and their children.

The source material was blood. The receptor set was obtained from a boy aged 10-17 years in good health.

In the case of this clonotype: One junction end disagrees with the germline gene, perhaps due to a read error. V and J are TRBV7-7 and TRBJ2-5, with a tentative D call TRBD2 (5 bases). CDR1 SSHAT and CDR2 FNYEAQ come from the germline V gene (reference sequence). CDR3 length: 15 amino acids. The CDR3 protein is CASSSRVGSQETQYF. CDR3 sequence (DNA): TGTGCTAGCAGCTCGAGGGTGGGGTCCCAAGAGACCCAGTACTTC.

The gene calls are TRBV7-2 and TRBJ1-1, with TRBD1 identical over 7 bases. Germline CDR1 and CDR2: SGHTA and FQGNSA. The CDR3 covers 16 residues. V lost 6 bases and J lost 5; bases outside the gene matches: 15. The CDR3 sequence is CASRRRQGGISTEAFF. DNA for the CDR3: TGTGCCAGCAGGCGTAGACAGGGAGGGATTAGTACTGAAGCTTTCTTT.

This clonotype was observed a few times. This sequence joins TRBV28 and TRBJ1-4; TRBD1 might be the D (6 bases). The germline V gene has CDR1 MDHEN and CDR2 SYDVKM. This CDR3 is built from 14 residues. Trimming shortened V by 10 bases and J by 8 bases, and 20 bases separated the two germline ends. The CDR3 coding sequence is TGTGCCACCGCCAGCGGGGGGCTTGGGGAAAAACTGTTTTTT. The encoded protein is CATASGGLGEKLFF.

There are a few counts of this clonotype. The CDR3 does not end in the conserved phenylalanine or tryptophan, so this is likely a read error. The chain has TRBV4-3 and TRBJ2-1; D is perhaps TRBD1 or TRBD2 (5 bases each). CDR1 LGHNA and CDR2 YSLEER come from the germline V gene. Trimming pared 0 bases from V and 7 bases from J, leaving 16 bases between. This CDR3 is 16 amino acids long. The CDR3 protein is CASSQDTGTSGNEQFL. For the CDR3, the DNA is TGCGCCAGCAGCCAAGATACCGGGACCTCGGGGAATGAGCAGTTCCTC.

The gene calls are TRBV11-2 and TRBJ2-4, with D perhaps matching TRBD1 (6 bases). The germline gives CDR1 SGHAT, CDR2 FQNNGV. V lost 4 bases to trimming and J lost 6 bases, with 16 bases between them. CDR3 length: 15 amino acids. CDR3 loop: CASSSVRTERNIQYF. As DNA, the CDR3 is TGTGCCAGCAGCTCTGTGAGGACAGAGAGAAACATTCAGTACTTC.

Remarks on this clonotype: The junction does not match germline at one end; this may be a read error. V and J are TRBV9 and TRBJ2-5; TRBD2 is a possible D gene (6 bases). The CDR3 sequence is 15 residues long. Germline CDR1 SGDLS, CDR2 YYNGEE. This CDR3 is CASTAGYSPHNEQSF. The CDR3 region has the DNA TGTGCCAGCACGGCGGGGTATTCACCCCACAATGAGCAGTCCTTC.

The chain employs TRBV20-1 and TRBJ2-5; 8 bases agree with TRBD2. Germline CDR1 DFQATT, CDR2 SNEGSKA (reference sequence). The CDR3 extends over 15 amino acids. The junction had 11 bases not matched to a gene; V was cut back by 3 bases and J by 5 bases. The CDR3 coding sequence is TGCAGTGCTAGTTTCCAGCGGGGGAATACTGAGACCCAGTACTTC. Protein sequence: CSASFQRGNTETQYF.

The J gene is TRBJ1-1, the V gene TRBV5-6, with D perhaps matching TRBD1 (5 bases). Germline-derived CDR1 and CDR2 are SGHDT and YYEEEE. V lost 4 bases to trimming and J lost 4 bases, with 14 bases between them. CDR3 length: 14 amino acids. CDR3 in DNA: TGTGCCAGCAGCCGTTGGGGGGACGGCACTGAAGCTTTCTTT. Translation gives CASSRWGDGTEAFF.